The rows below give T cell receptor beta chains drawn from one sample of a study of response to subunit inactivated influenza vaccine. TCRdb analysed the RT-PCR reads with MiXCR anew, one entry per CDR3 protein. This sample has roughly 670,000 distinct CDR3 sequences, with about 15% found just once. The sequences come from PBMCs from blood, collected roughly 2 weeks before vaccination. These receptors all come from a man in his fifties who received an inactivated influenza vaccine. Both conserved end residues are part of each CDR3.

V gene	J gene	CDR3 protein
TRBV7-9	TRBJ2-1	CASSLEVGRGRGEQFF
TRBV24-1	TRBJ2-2	CATSDRRPPGELFF
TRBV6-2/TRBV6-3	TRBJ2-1	CASIPGGFYNEQFF
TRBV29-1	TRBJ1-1	CSVNPCRNTEAFF
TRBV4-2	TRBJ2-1	CASSHETSGNEQFF
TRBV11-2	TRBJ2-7	CASSLDRHNEQYF
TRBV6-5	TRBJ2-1	CASSYGGSSSSSYNEQFF
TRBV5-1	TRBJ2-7	CASSWVRDPHLYEQYF
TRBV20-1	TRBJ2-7	CSADRVSSYEQYF
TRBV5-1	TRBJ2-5	CASSGQAETQYF
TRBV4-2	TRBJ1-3	CASSQDRAAGNTIYF
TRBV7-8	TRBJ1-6	CASSLTPPSPLHF
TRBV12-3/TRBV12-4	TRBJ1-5	CASCLNSGQPQHF
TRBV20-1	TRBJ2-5	CSATAGTGTQETQYF
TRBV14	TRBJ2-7	CASNEVGQGTNEQYF
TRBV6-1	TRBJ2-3	CASRFGGDTDTQYF
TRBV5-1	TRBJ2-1	CASSPKITGTSGNEQFF
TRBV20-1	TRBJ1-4	CSARDGQGIREKLFF
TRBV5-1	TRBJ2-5	CASSRRGDQQETQYF
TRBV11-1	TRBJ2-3	CASSLEFWTSGRTDTQYF
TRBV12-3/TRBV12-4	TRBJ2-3	CASSTHPGGQGTDTQYF
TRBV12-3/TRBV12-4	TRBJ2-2	CAMTGSHPGELFF
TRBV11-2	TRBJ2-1	CASSLFGGGANEQFF
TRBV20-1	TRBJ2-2	CSARETGRVGELFF
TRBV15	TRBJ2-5	CATSRGWDLGLETQYF
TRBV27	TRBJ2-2	CASSLRGNLAGELFF
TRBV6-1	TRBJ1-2	CASTRGSRGNYGYTF
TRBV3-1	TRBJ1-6	CASSHPAGAFSPLHF